This paragraph covers one TCR beta chain sequence. Antigen unknown. This record comes from a study of T cell responses to AZD1222 COVID-19 vaccine. Whole-study context: Second-dose timings of about 4 or about 12 weeks were pooled. General study results and limits: Regions left unmutated in variants are reportedly the target of nearly half of spike-specific TCRs.

The V and J ends lost 2 bases and 7 bases, in that order; junction bases with no gene match: 10. Per the germline V gene, CDR1 is LGHDT and CDR2 is YNNKEL (reference sequence). The CDR3 length is 15 residues. Generated by immunoSEQ multiplex PCR, the TCRdb table keeps only in-frame clones and is missing some. The sample has 150,000 to 200,000 clones; 70% to 90% are singletons. Specimen: peripheral blood, collected on day 0 of AZD1222 vaccination. This clonotype was sampled from an adult in good health. J is TRBJ2-7 and V is TRBV3-1 (or the pseudogene TRBV3-2); 8 nucleotides agree with TRBD2. CDR3 in DNA: TGTGCCAGCAGCCAACAAGCGGGGGCCCTCTTAGAGCAGTACTTC. Its translation is CASSQQAGALLEQYF.